The entry that follows covers one T cell receptor (beta chain) sequence. Its cognate antigen is unknown. The data belong to a study of vaccination effects on CD4 cells after COVID-19. TCRdb's table, derived via immunoSEQ multiplex PCR, lists solely in-frame clones and lacks some. The data contain about 71,000 clones, roughly 78% of them singletons. Before sequencing took place, the ViraFEST assay used viral peptide pools to expand antigen-specific CD4+ T cells. CD4+ T cell isolation took place after 10 days of culture. None of the vaccinated had previously contracted SARS-CoV-2, and their nucleocapsid antibodies tested negative. IL-2 at about 10 IU/ml and peptides at around 9.1 ug/ml were added to cultured PBMC, around 1.9 million per well. The authors exchanged half the medium for IL-2 medium on days 3 and 7. Study-level results: In healthy vaccinees, only 1 of 255 vaccine-induced clones cross-reacted with common cold coronaviruses.

The CDR3 totals 16 residues. The V end was cut by 6 bases, the J end by 0 bases, with 18 bases between. Looked up from germline, CDR1 is MDHEN and CDR2 is SYDVKM. Sequenced here: CD4+ T cells from PBMCs cultured with HCoV-OC43 spike peptides, sampled before COVID-19 vaccination. Subset defined: HCoV-OC43 spike overlapping peptide pool stimulation. The rearrangement links TRBV28 to TRBJ2-7, with D perhaps assigned TRBD1 or TRBD2 (7 bases each). The source of this sequence is a human donor who received a COVID-19 vaccine. The CDR3 spells CASSSRGGTHSYEQYV. CDR3 coding DNA: TGTGCCAGCAGCTCCAGGGGGGGCACCCACTCCTACGAGCAGTACGTC.